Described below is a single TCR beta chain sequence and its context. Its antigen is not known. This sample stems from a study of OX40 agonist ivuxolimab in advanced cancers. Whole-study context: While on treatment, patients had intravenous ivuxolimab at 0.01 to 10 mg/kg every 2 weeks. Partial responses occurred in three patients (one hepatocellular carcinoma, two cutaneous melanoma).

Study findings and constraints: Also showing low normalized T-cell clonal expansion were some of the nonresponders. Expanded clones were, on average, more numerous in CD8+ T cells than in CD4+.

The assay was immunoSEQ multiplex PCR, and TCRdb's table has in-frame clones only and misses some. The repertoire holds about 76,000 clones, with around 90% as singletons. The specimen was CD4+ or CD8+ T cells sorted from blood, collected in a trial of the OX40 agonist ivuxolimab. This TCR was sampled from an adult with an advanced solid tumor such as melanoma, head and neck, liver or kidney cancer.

The CDR3 reads CASSLRGGPNYEQYF. The CDR3 bases are TGTGCCAGCAGCTTGAGAGGAGGTCCCAACTACGAGCAGTACTTC. This chain links TRBV5-6 with TRBJ2-7, with a tentative D call TRBD2 (5 bases). CDR1 and CDR2 (germline): SGHDT, YYEEEE. This CDR3 is 15 amino acids long. Trimming took off 1 base at V and 3 bases at J, with 14 bases between the two ends.